Here is one TCR beta chain with its context. Sequenced by immunoSEQ multiplex PCR; TCRdb stores in-frame clones only, minus some. This table has 95,000 to 150,000 clones, approximately 90% appearing once. These data come from a study of radiotherapy plus CTLA-4 blockade in lung cancer. The germline V gene encodes CDR1 GTSNPN and CDR2 SVGIG (reference sequence). The CDR3 covers 15 residues. V dropped 2 bases and J dropped 4; count of bases not matched to a gene: 9. The chain has TRBV30 and TRBJ1-1, with 8 bases lining up with TRBD1. The material sequenced was peripheral blood, taken from a patient treated with radiotherapy plus ipilimumab. The clonotype originates from a human donor with non-small cell lung cancer that progressed on radiotherapy plus ipilimumab. CDR3 protein: CAWSIRTGIGTEAFF. Written as DNA, the CDR3 is TGTGCCTGGAGTATAAGGACAGGGATTGGCACTGAAGCTTTCTTT.